This T cell receptor beta chain was observed in a study of shared clonotypes between healthy human individuals. Study-wide results and limits: In this cohort, only blood was sampled, and tissue repertoires likely differ. Clonotype sharing across several donors was observed for approximately 5% of naive CD4 clonotypes.

Profiling relied on immunoSEQ multiplex PCR, and the TCRdb table lists in-frame clones only, not all of them. Here the sample spans about 1.1 million clones, 70% to 80% being singletons. A remark on this clone: Antigen: not known.

This CDR3 contains 14 residues. V shed 4 bases and J 5 bases; nucleotides not matched to a gene: 3. CDR1 and CDR2 (germline): SGHRS, YFSETQ. The rearrangement uses TRBV5-1 and TRBJ2-3, with 11 bases aligning to TRBD2. Sequences were obtained from memory CD4+ T cells from PBMCs. As to subset: CD45RA-negative fraction. The clonotype was recovered from a young man in good health. Some clones in this sample may be carry-over from other donors' samples. The CDR3, as DNA: TGCGCCAGCAGCCCCGGACTAGCGGGAGATACGCAGTATTTT. Protein product: CASSPGLAGDTQYF.